These 21 T cell receptor beta chains were all obtained from the same sample, sequenced in a study of breast tumors, draining lymph nodes, adjacent tissues. Breast cancer patients provided tissue from their axillary draining lymph nodes. Each CDR3 protein gets one entry after TCRdb re-called the multiplex PCR reads with MiXCR. Found here are 80,000 to 130,000 distinct CDR3 sequences, 21% of them singletons; the top ten hold roughly 1.3%. The sample consisted of axillary lymph node tissue. The receptors were sampled from a female donor with breast cancer. Some clones in this sample may be carry-over from other donors' samples.

This clonotype turned up a few times. The chain recombines TRBV3-1 with TRBJ1-4, with a tentative D call TRBD1 (6 bases). With 1 base removed from V and 3 bases from J, the gap between germline ends came to 12 bases. The CDR3 is made up of 16 amino acids. Germline V lookup: CDR1 LGHDT, CDR2 YNNKEL (reference sequence). The CDR3, as DNA: TGTGCCAGCAGCCAAGTCTTGGGGGCATCTAATGAAAAACTGTTTTTT. Translating gives CASSQVLGASNEKLFF.

The gene calls are TRBV18 and TRBJ1-3; D uncertain. V was shortened by 0 bases and J by 4 bases, with 1 base between the two germline ends. CDR1 and CDR2 from the germline V gene are KGHSH and LQKENI. This CDR3 contains 12 residues. The CDR3, as DNA: TGTGCCAGCTCACCACCGGGAAACACCATATATTTT. This encodes CASSPPGNTIYF.

This clonotype was observed at least ten times. The gene calls are TRBV5-6 and TRBJ2-6; D not resolved. Per the germline V gene, CDR1 is SGHDT and CDR2 is YYEEEE. CDR3 size: 14 residues. The V end lost 1 base, the J end lost 3 bases, and 5 bases lay between the germline ends. The CDR3 region is CASSLNGGANVLTF. As DNA, the CDR3 is TGTGCCAGCAGCTTGAACGGTGGGGCCAACGTCCTGACTTTC.

The chain couples TRBV27 to TRBJ1-6, with a possible D match to TRBD1 (5 bases). The CDR3 is 17 amino acids. Germline loops: CDR1 MNHEY, CDR2 SMNVEV (reference sequence). The V gene lost 5 bases and the J gene lost 4 bases, with 18 bases spanning the gap. CDR3 in DNA: TGTGCCAGCAGTCCAACGACGACAGAGAGATATAATTCACCCCTCCACTTT. Translating gives CASSPTTTERYNSPLHF.

At least ten counts were recorded for this clonotype. J is TRBJ2-3 and V is TRBV5-1; 11 bases align to TRBD1. Germline V gene data show CDR1 as SGHRS and CDR2 as YFSETQ. The ends lost 7 bases at V and 3 bases at J; junction bases unmatched: 7. The CDR3 loop spans 15 amino acids. CDR3 coding DNA: TGCGCCAGCGGACAGGGGGCATACGGGACAGATACGCAGTATTTT. Protein product: CASGQGAYGTDTQYF.

As to this clonotype: The CDR3 ends on some other residue instead of the conserved phenylalanine or tryptophan, so this is likely a read error. The chain recombines TRBV20-1 with TRBJ1-5; D not certain. This CDR3 contains 13 residues. Germline CDR1 and CDR2: DFQATT and SNEGSKA (reference sequence). CDR3 sequence: CSASVHSHQPQHS. The DNA for the CDR3 is TGCAGTGCTAGCGTTCATAGCCATCAGCCCCAGCATTCT.

This clonotype was recorded many times. The chain employs TRBV9 and TRBJ2-7; tentative D call: TRBD1 (5 bases). The CDR3 contains 14 residues. CDR1 is SGDLS, CDR2 YYNGEE, per germline. V was shortened by 0 bases and J by 6 bases, with 13 bases between the two germline ends. The DNA of the CDR3 is TGTGCCAGCAGCGTAGGACAGCTAAGGAGCGAGCAGTACTTC. Its translation is CASSVGQLRSEQYF. Together with reference TRBV9 and TRBJ2-7, the CDR3 gives the full variable domain: DSGVTQTPKHLITATGQRVTLRCSPRSGDLSVYWYQQSLDQGLQFLIQYYNGEERAKGNILERFSAQQFPDLHSELNLSSLELGDSALYFCASSVGQLRSEQYFGPGTRLTVT.

In this sample, this clonotype turned up many times. The chain recombines TRBV7-9 with TRBJ2-7; D possibly corresponds to TRBD2 (5 bases). Trimming removed 0 bases from V and 4 bases from J, with 19 bases in between. Germline lookup yields CDR1 SEHNR and CDR2 FQNEAQ (reference sequence). This CDR3 comprises 17 residues. The CDR3 region has the DNA TGTGCCAGCAGCTTAGCGCGAGGGAGTGGCCTAGTTTACGAGCAGTACTTC. Amino acids: CASSLARGSGLVYEQYF.

The V call is TRBV10-3, the J call TRBJ2-5; perhaps TRBD2 as D (5 bases). The CDR3 length is 14 residues. Trimming left V 2 bases short and J 2 bases short, with 9 bases between. The germline V gene has CDR1 ENHRY and CDR2 SYGVKD. The DNA of the CDR3 is TGTGCCATCAGTGAGATCAGAGGGCAAGAGACCCAGTACTTC. This gives the protein CAISEIRGQETQYF.

In its sample, this clonotype was seen many times. The junction departs from germline at one end; a sequencing error may be responsible. The V gene is TRBV7-9, the J gene TRBJ2-7; TRBD1 agrees at 7 bases. There are 14 residues in the CDR3. Germline-derived CDR1 and CDR2 are SEHNR and FQNEAQ (reference sequence). CDR3 protein: CAGSHRDSSYEQYF. The CDR3 DNA sequence: TGTGCCGGCAGCCATCGGGACAGCTCCTACGAGCAGTACTTC.

This clonotype has at least ten counts. The junction departs from the called germline gene at one end, perhaps through a read error. The gene calls are TRBV5-1 and TRBJ2-7; 9 bases line up with TRBD1. Germline V gives CDR1 SGHRS, CDR2 YFSETQ. CDR3 size: 16 residues. The CDR3 spells CASSLGTQGASYGQYF. CDR3 bases: TGCGCCAGCAGCTTGGGGACACAGGGGGCCTCCTACGGGCAGTACTTC.

This clonotype was seen repeatedly, ten times or more. CDR3 sequence reads: CASSLDREATQYF. In DNA form, the CDR3 reads TGTGCCAGCAGCCTAGACAGGGAGGCGACCCAGTACTTC. The J gene is TRBJ2-5, the V gene TRBV5-8; a possible D gene is TRBD1 (7 bases). CDR3 length equals 13 residues. Trimming took off 4 bases at V and 7 bases at J, with 14 bases between the two ends. Germline V gene lookup returns CDR1 SGHTS and CDR2 YDEGEE.

This clonotype was seen many times. This chain links TRBV6-6 with TRBJ1-2, with a possible D match to TRBD1 (5 bases). Deletions cut 7 bases from V and 0 bases from J, with 21 bases between. Germline V gene sequence: CDR1 MNHNY, CDR2 SVGAGI (reference sequence). The CDR3 runs 17 residues. For the CDR3, the DNA is TGTGCCAGCATAGGCCTACGGGGGAGAGGGACTAACTATGGCTACACCTTC. This codes for CASIGLRGRGTNYGYTF.

There are many counts of this clonotype. This chain links TRBV10-3 with TRBJ2-5; no clear D gene. V gave up 3 bases and J gave up 4 bases, with 6 bases separating them. The CDR3 totals 12 residues. In germline, CDR1 is ENHRY, CDR2 SYGVKD. The CDR3 nucleotides are TGTGCCATCAGTGAAGTTCGAGAGACCCAGTACTTC. Protein: CAISEVRETQYF.

This clonotype came up many times. The rearrangement joins TRBV28 to TRBJ2-7; D is perhaps TRBD2 (5 bases). Germline V lookup: CDR1 MDHEN, CDR2 SYDVKM. The CDR3 loop spans 15 amino acids. V lost 7 bases, J lost 3 bases, and 19 bases lay in between. The CDR3 here is CASNPGTRLVYEQYF. In DNA, the CDR3 is TGTGCCAGCAACCCGGGAACTAGGCTTGTCTACGAGCAGTACTTC. The whole variable domain, filled in from reference TRBV28 and TRBJ2-7, reads DVKVTQSSRYLVKRTGEKVFLECVQDMDHENMFWYRQDPGLGLRLIYFSYDVKMKEKGDIPEGYSVSREKKERFSLILESASTNQTSMYLCASNPGTRLVYEQYFGPGTRLTVT.

This clonotype occurred once. V gene TRBV4-1 combines with J gene TRBJ2-1; D is unclear. The germline V gene has CDR1 MGHRA and CDR2 YSYEKL. CDR3 size: 14 residues. V lost 1 base and J 10 bases, leaving 14 bases between the germline ends. In DNA, the CDR3 is TGCGCCAGCAGCCAAGTATATGATCCCGGGGAGCAGTTCTTC. This codes for CASSQVYDPGEQFF.

This clonotype was detected many times. The V and J genes are TRBV6-5 and TRBJ1-2, with D maybe TRBD1 (5 bases). V was cut by 0 bases and J by 8 bases, with 22 bases left in between. CDR1 is MNHEY and CDR2 is SVGAGI in the germline V gene. CDR3 size: 17 residues. The CDR3 bases are TGTGCCAGCAGTTACTCGATCTCTGTCTCGACAGTCCGGGGCTACACCTTC. It is translated as CASSYSISVSTVRGYTF.

There are many counts of this clonotype. V is TRBV6-5 and J is TRBJ1-2; 7 bases align to TRBD1. This CDR3 has 14 amino acids. Germline V CDR1 and CDR2: MNHEY, SVGAGI. Unmatched junction bases numbered 10, after V lost 6 bases and J lost 6 bases. CDR3 sequence reads: CASRNRGLPHGYTF. Written as DNA, the CDR3 is TGTGCCAGCAGAAACAGGGGCCTCCCACATGGCTACACCTTC.

This clonotype was seen many times. The chain links TRBV14 to TRBJ2-1; 10 nucleotides match TRBD2. V lost 4 bases to trimming and J lost 2 bases; unmatched junction nucleotides: 5. Germline V gives CDR1 SGHDN, CDR2 FVKESK. The CDR3 totals 16 residues. The CDR3 is CASSRTSGRPYNEQFF. In DNA, the CDR3 is TGTGCCAGCAGCCGGACTAGCGGTAGGCCCTACAATGAGCAGTTCTTC.

Of note for this clonotype: A much larger clone differs by one base, so this may be a read error. The V gene is TRBV11-2, the J gene TRBJ1-4; possibly TRBD1 for D (5 bases). Germline assignment: CDR1 SGHAT and CDR2 FQNNGV. The CDR3 is 14 amino acids. CDR3 sequence (DNA): TGTGCCAGCAGCCCCGGTAGGGGTAATGGAAAACTGTTTTTT. Its protein is CASSPGRGNGKLFF.

This clonotype was recorded at least ten times. The V and J genes are TRBV9 and TRBJ1-3; D remains unclear. CDR1 and CDR2 (germline): SGDLS, YYNGEE. CDR3 length: 18 amino acids. Trimming took off 0 bases at V and 0 bases at J, with 16 bases between the two ends. CDR3: CASSVAPRPSDSGNTIYF. In DNA form, the CDR3 reads TGTGCCAGCAGCGTAGCCCCCAGGCCGAGCGACTCTGGAAACACCATATATTTT.